This TCR beta chain was obtained from a study of CD8 T cells in Susac syndrome (dated by TCRdb to between 2018 and 2021). About the study as a whole: Repertoire sequencing was used to test whether CD8+ T cell activation and differentiation in Susac syndrome was antigen driven. The clonality of the CD8+ T cell repertoire was compared across 12 healthy donors, some 14 Susac syndrome patients and about 16 multiple sclerosis patients. The paper's findings and limits, for the study overall: The number of individuals in the TCR sequencing and HLA analysis was acknowledged as relatively small.

Peripheral blood CD8+ and CD4+ T cells from healthy donors, Susac syndrome patients and multiple sclerosis patients were profiled by high-throughput TCR beta sequencing. Multiple sclerosis controls were treatment-naive patients with stable or active relapsing-remitting disease fulfilling revised McDonald criteria. Bulk CD8+ and CD4+ T cells were purified magnetically by negative isolation, whereas CD8+ TEMRA cells were enriched by FACS. Blood was drawn into EDTA tubes, processed within 24 hours, and PBMCs were isolated by density gradient centrifugation. PBMCs intended for TCR sequencing were cryopreserved in liquid nitrogen and thawed later in a water bath at 37 degrees C. The sorted or isolated CD4+, CD8+ and CD8+ TEMRA cells had a purity of 90% or higher. RNA was extracted using the RNeasy kit, and about 0.45 to 1 microgram was reverse transcribed with random hexamers. The immunoSEQ multiplex PCR assay, covering 54 Vbeta and 13 Jbeta segments, was used to amplify TCR beta CDR3 regions. PCR amplification bias was corrected by using a synthetic template baseline for primer optimization and computational correction. Per the source publication's procedure: Only productive sequences were kept, with reads annotated to V, D and J genes according to IMGT and analyzed in immunoSEQ Analyzer. Clonality was computed as one minus Shannon entropy normalized by log2 of the number of productive unique sequences. For each patient and control, public and private clones were evaluated within the 100 most prevalent clones. A clone was defined as Susac-specific if it was absent from the healthy and MS cohorts, from over a thousand published viral clones and from other ImmuneACCESS disease sequences. TCRdb trimmed public reads at Q25 via fastp, called clones via MiXCR and kept in-frame beta chains. Rows merge per CDR3 protein into single entries with the most common DNA and genes. The authors' filters were not applied to this entry. In this sample the table shows about 290,000 distinct CDR3 sequences, 85% of which occur a single time. The top ten clonotypes cover about 0.22% of the sample.

Remarks on this clonotype: This clone's antigen is unknown. No base quality information exists; no much larger clone differs at one position.

Based on the germline V gene, the CDR1 and CDR2 sequences are SGHRS and YFSETQ. V gives up 4 bases and J gives up 1 base, and the segment between their germline ends measures 14 bases. From the cysteine up to the phenylalanine, the CDR3 has a length of 15 residues. Only CDR3 DNA remains: 45 bases, in frame from the first base. This clonotype was obtained from a human donor with multiple sclerosis. This chain is built from TRBV5-1 and TRBJ1-1; 6 matching bases give a weak D call of TRBD1. The sample consisted of CD8+ T cells from PBMCs. The CDR3 corresponds to CASSPLGHGNTEAFF. The bases are TGCGCCAGCAGCCCACTGGGACATGGGAACACTGAAGCTTTCTTT.